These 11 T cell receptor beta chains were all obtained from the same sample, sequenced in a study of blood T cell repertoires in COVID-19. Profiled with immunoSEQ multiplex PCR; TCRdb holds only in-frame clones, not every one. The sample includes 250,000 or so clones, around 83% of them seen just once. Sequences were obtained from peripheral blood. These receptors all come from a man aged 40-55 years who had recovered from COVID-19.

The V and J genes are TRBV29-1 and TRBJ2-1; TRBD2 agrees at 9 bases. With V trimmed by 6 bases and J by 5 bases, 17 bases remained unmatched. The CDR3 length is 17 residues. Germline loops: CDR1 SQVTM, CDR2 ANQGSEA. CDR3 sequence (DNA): TGCAGCGTCGCATACCCCTACCTAGCGGGATACCACAATGAGCAGTTCTTC. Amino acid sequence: CSVAYPYLAGYHNEQFF.

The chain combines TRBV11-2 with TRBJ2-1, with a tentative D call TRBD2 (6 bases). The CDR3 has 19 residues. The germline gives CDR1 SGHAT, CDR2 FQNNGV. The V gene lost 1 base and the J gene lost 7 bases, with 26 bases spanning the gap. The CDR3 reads CASSLVGSRGRGSSNEQFF. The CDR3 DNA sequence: TGTGCCAGCAGCTTAGTGGGGTCACGGGGGAGAGGCTCCTCGAATGAGCAGTTCTTC.

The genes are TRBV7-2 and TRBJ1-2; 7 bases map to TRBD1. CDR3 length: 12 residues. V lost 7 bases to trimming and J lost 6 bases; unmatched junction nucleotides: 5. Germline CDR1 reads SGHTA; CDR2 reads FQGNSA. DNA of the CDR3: TGTGCCAGCAAGAGGGGGCTGGATGGCTACACCTTC. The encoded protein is CASKRGLDGYTF.

The CDR3 coding sequence is TGTGCCAGCAGCGCCGGTTCCTACGAGCAGTACTTC. It is translated as CASSAGSYEQYF. This chain connects TRBV11-2 to TRBJ2-7; D gene uncertain. Trimming cost V 5 bases and J 1 base, with 6 bases left between them. Looked up from germline, CDR1 is SGHAT and CDR2 is FQNNGV. This CDR3 has 12 residues.

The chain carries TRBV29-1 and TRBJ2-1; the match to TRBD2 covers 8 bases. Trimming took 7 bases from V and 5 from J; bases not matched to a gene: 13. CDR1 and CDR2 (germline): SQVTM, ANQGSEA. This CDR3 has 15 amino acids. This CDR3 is CSAGGAGAQNNEQFF. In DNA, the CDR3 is TGCAGCGCCGGGGGAGCGGGAGCACAAAACAATGAGCAGTTCTTC.

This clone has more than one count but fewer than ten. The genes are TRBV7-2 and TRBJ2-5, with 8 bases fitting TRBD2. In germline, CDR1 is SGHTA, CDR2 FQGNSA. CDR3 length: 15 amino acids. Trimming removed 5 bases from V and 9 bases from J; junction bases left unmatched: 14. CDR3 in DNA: TGTGCCAGCAGCCCCCAAATCCTCCCGGGGGGGGCCCAGTACTTC. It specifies CASSPQILPGGAQYF.

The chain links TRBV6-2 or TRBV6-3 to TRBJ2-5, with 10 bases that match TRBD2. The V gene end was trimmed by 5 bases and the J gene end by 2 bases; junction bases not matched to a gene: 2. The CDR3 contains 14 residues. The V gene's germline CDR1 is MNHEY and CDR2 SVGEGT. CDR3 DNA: TGTGCCAGCAGTAGAGCGGGGGGGCAAGAGACCCAGTACTTC. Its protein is CASSRAGGQETQYF.

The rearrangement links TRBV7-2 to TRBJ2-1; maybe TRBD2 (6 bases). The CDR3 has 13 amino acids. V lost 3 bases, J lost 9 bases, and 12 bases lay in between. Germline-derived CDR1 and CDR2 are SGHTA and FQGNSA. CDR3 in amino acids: CASSFSAGFEQFF. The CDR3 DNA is TGTGCCAGCAGCTTCTCGGCGGGATTTGAGCAGTTCTTC.

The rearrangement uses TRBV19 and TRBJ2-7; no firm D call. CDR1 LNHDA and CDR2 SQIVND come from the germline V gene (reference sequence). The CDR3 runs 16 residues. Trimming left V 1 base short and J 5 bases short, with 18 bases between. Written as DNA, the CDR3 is TGTGCCAGTAGTATAGGAGCTCTGGCGGTGCAACACGAGCAGTACTTC. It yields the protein CASSIGALAVQHEQYF.

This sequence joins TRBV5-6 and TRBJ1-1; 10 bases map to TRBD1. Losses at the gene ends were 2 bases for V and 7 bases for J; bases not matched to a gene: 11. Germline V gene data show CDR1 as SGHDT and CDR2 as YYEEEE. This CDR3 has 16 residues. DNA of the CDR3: TGTGCCAGCAGCTTTTTCCAAAACGACAGGGGGCGTGAAGCTTTCTTT. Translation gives CASSFFQNDRGREAFF.

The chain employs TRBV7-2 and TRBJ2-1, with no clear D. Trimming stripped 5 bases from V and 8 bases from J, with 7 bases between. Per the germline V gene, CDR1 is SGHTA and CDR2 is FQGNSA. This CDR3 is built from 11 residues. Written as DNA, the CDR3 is TGTGCCAGCAGCCTCAAGCATGAGCAGTTCTTC. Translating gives CASSLKHEQFF.